Listed here are 8 T cell receptor beta chains from one sample, sequenced in a study of cytomegalovirus exposure and HLA in healthy donors. PCR employed 60 Vbeta and 13 Jbeta primers. This table comes from immunoSEQ multiplex PCR, and its TCRdb copy is limited to in-frame clones, with some not included. The sample holds about 150,000 clones. The specimen sequenced was PBMCs. Receptors originate from a woman between 45 and 65 years old in good health and CMV-seronegative.

The J gene is TRBJ1-2, the V gene TRBV27, with 7 bases aligning to TRBD1. V was pared by 5 bases and J by 5 bases, with 11 bases of the junction left unmatched. CDR1 is MNHEY, CDR2 SMNVEV, per germline (reference sequence). This CDR3 is built from 15 residues. CDR3: CASSIDRAPFYGYTF. DNA of the CDR3: TGTGCCAGCAGTATCGACAGGGCCCCGTTTTATGGCTACACCTTC.

The rearrangement links TRBV7-3 to TRBJ2-2; TRBD2 might be the D (5 bases). The V and J ends lost 0 bases and 3 bases respectively, with 17 bases between them. The germline V gene encodes CDR1 SGHTA and CDR2 FQGTGA. This CDR3 has 18 residues. Here the CDR3 DNA reads TGTGCCAGCAGCTTAACACCGCCCGGACTCGGGGACACCGGGGAGCTGTTTTTT. Residues: CASSLTPPGLGDTGELFF.

The CDR3 DNA is TGTGCCACCAACCCTTCCGGACAACCGAACACTGAAGCTTTCTTT. Encoded protein: CATNPSGQPNTEAFF. V gene TRBV10-3 combines with J gene TRBJ1-1, with D possibly matching TRBD1 (5 bases). Trimming shortened V by 10 bases and J by 1 base, and 19 bases separated the two germline ends. Germline V CDR1 and CDR2: ENHRY, SYGVKD. This CDR3 is 15 amino acids long.

The genes are TRBV7-8 and TRBJ2-5; TRBD2 is a possible D gene (6 bases). There are 17 residues in the CDR3. V was trimmed by 3 bases and J by 0 bases, leaving 17 bases between them. Germline loops: CDR1 SGHVS, CDR2 FQNEAQ. CDR3 residues: CASSFGGGANHQETQYF. CDR3 coding DNA: TGTGCCAGCAGCTTTGGAGGCGGGGCGAACCACCAAGAGACCCAGTACTTC.

The CDR3 loop reads CASSQGSLYQETQYF. The CDR3 DNA reads TGTGCCAGCAGCCAAGGTAGCCTGTACCAAGAGACCCAGTACTTC. V gene TRBV7-2 combines with J gene TRBJ2-5; no definite D call. This CDR3 spans 15 amino acids. The V and J ends lost 5 bases and 0 bases respectively, with 13 bases between them. The germline gives CDR1 SGHTA, CDR2 FQGNSA.

The gene calls are TRBV28 and TRBJ2-5; maybe TRBD2 (6 bases). From germline, CDR1 is MDHEN and CDR2 SYDVKM. V was shortened by 3 bases and J by 1 base, with 12 bases between the two germline ends. There are 15 residues in the CDR3. The CDR3 sequence: CASSLAGHSQETQYF. The CDR3 region has the DNA TGTGCCAGCAGTTTGGCGGGGCATTCCCAAGAGACCCAGTACTTC.

The CDR3 loop reads CASSLAGRDTEAFF. In DNA form, the CDR3 reads TGCGCCAGCAGCTTGGCAGGGAGGGACACTGAAGCTTTCTTT. This chain joins TRBV5-1 and TRBJ1-1; maybe TRBD1 (5 bases). The germline gives CDR1 SGHRS, CDR2 YFSETQ. Trimming took 0 bases from V and 3 from J, leaving 9 bases between them. This CDR3 has 14 residues. Supplemented by reference TRBV5-1 and TRBJ1-1, the full variable domain reads KAGVTQTPRYLIKTRGQQVTLSCSPISGHRSVSWYQQTPGQGLQFLFEYFSETQRNKGNFPGRFSGRQFSNSRSEMNVSTLELGDSALYLCASSLAGRDTEAFFGQGTRLTVV.

The genes are TRBV18 and TRBJ2-1; D remains unclear. Per the germline V gene, CDR1 is KGHSH and CDR2 is LQKENI. The length of the CDR3 is 13 residues. Trimming stripped 3 bases from V and 8 bases from J, with 11 bases between. CDR3 sequence (DNA): TGTGCCAGCTCACCTTCTCTGGGCGATGAGCAGTTCTTC. It is translated as CASSPSLGDEQFF.